This T cell receptor (beta chain) was recovered during a study of T cell changes during pregnancy in multiple sclerosis. Here immunoSEQ multiplex PCR was the method, and the copy in TCRdb shows in-frame clones only, minus some. In the table there are some 60,000 clones, 90% to 95% of which are singletons. The CDR3 length is 16 residues. Germline-derived CDR1 and CDR2 are SGHAT and FQNNGV. The V and J ends lost 2 bases and 8 bases respectively, with 16 bases between them. The chain employs TRBV11-2 and TRBJ1-6; a possible D gene is TRBD1 (5 bases). This TCR derives from a female donor with multiple sclerosis, enrolled in a pregnancy study. The source was peripheral blood, collected in the first trimester of pregnancy. Here the CDR3 reads CASSLTGVSRDSPLHF. The CDR3 coding sequence is TGTGCCAGCAGCTTAACGGGGGTTTCTAGAGATTCACCCCTCCACTTT.